This TCR beta chain was identified in a study of blood T cell repertoires in COVID-19. Comments on this clone: Other nucleotide sequences from this sample produce the same CDR3.

Trimming took off 4 bases at V and 1 base at J, with 11 bases between the two ends. Germline values: CDR1 LNHDA, CDR2 SQIVND (reference sequence). CDR3 length: 15 amino acids. Data came from immunoSEQ multiplex PCR; TCRdb stores just in-frame clones and leaves some out. The data contain roughly 160,000 clones, more than 75% of them seen just once; the ten biggest clones take up roughly 5%. The sequencing sample was made of peripheral blood. The sequence derives from a man between 18 and 35 years old with COVID-19, enrolled during active disease. The genes are TRBV19 and TRBJ1-5, with a weak D call TRBD1 (6 bases). CDR3 sequence: CASSKGQGSNQPQHF. The CDR3 region has the DNA TGTGCCAGTAGTAAGGGACAAGGAAGCAATCAGCCCCAGCATTTT.